The 19 T cell receptor beta chains given below trace back to one sample, sequenced in a study of T cells in Graves' hyperthyroidism and ophthalmopathy. TCR beta CDR3 sequences were amplified from RNA transcripts. The HTBI primer set was used in a first-round RT-PCR of the TCR CDR3. TCRdb passed the multiplex PCR reads through MiXCR, listing each CDR3 protein once. The table lists approximately 530,000 distinct CDR3 sequences, 16% of them singletons, with about 17% in the top ten. The sequenced sample was blood. All receptors come from a woman younger than 30 with Graves' hyperthyroidism.

Only a few counts were recorded for this clonotype. This chain connects TRBV19 to TRBJ2-1, with D maybe TRBD2 (5 bases). CDR1 is LNHDA, CDR2 SQIVND, per germline (reference sequence). V gave up 3 bases and J gave up 10 bases, with 10 bases separating them. The CDR3 is 12 amino acids. The CDR3 loop is CASSIGGGEQFF. The CDR3 DNA sequence: TGTGCCAGTAGTATCGGAGGTGGCGAGCAGTTCTTC.

This clonotype showed up many times. V usage is TRBV12-3 or TRBV12-4 and J usage is TRBJ2-7; no reliable D call. Trimming left V 8 bases short and J 2 bases short, with 16 bases between. The CDR3 runs 14 residues. CDR3 bases: TGTGCCAGCTCGAAAACAGAGGCTCCCTACGAGCAGTACTTC. Its translation is CASSKTEAPYEQYF.

This clonotype came up many times. CDR3 coding DNA: TGTGCCAGCAGCGCCAGGACTAGCGGGGGGGCCTACGAGCAGTACTTC. The encoded protein is CASSARTSGGAYEQYF. This chain uses TRBV7-8 with TRBJ2-7, with TRBD2 matching 15 bases. The junction had 4 bases not matched to a gene; V was cut back by 5 bases and J by 2 bases. CDR3 size: 16 residues. The germline gives CDR1 SGHVS, CDR2 FQNEAQ.

This clonotype is a singleton in its sample. V and J are TRBV7-2 and TRBJ2-1; TRBD2 matches at 14 bases. This CDR3 region has 16 residues. Germline CDR1 SGHTA, CDR2 FQGNSA. V lost 2 bases to trimming and J lost 7 bases; unmatched junction nucleotides: 4. The CDR3 protein is CASSLLGLAGENEQFF. DNA of the CDR3: TGTGCCAGCAGCTTACTGGGACTAGCGGGGGAGAATGAGCAGTTCTTC.

This clonotype was seen a few times. V and J are TRBV18 and TRBJ1-1; D not resolved. Germline V gene sequence: CDR1 KGHSH, CDR2 LQKENI. Trimming left V 6 bases short and J 2 bases short, with 10 bases between. The CDR3 contains 13 residues. The CDR3 spells CASSPGYNTEAFF. For the CDR3, the DNA is TGTGCCAGCTCTCCCGGGTACAACACTGAAGCTTTCTTT.

This clonotype was picked up many times. The rearrangement joins TRBV7-8 to TRBJ1-5; 7 positions agree with TRBD1. Germline CDR1 reads SGHVS; CDR2 reads FQNEAQ. The CDR3 is 13 amino acids. V trimming: 1 base; J trimming: 9 bases; junction bases outside the gene matches: 3. CDR3 sequence reads: CASSLGTGGPQHF. In DNA form, the CDR3 reads TGTGCCAGCAGCTTAGGGACAGGAGGGCCCCAGCATTTT.

In this sample, this clonotype turned up a few times. The chain couples TRBV24-1 to TRBJ2-1, with 8 bases fitting TRBD1. The CDR3 consists of 12 residues. Germline V CDR1 and CDR2: KGHDR, SFDVKD. The V segment lost 9 bases and the J segment 12 bases; nucleotides outside the gene matches: 9. CDR3 DNA: TGTGCCACCGGCGGACAGGGTATGAGGCAGTTCTTC. Its protein product is CATGGQGMRQFF.

This chain uses TRBV20-1 with TRBJ2-1; tentative D call: TRBD2 (6 bases). Per germline, CDR1 DFQATT and CDR2 SNEGSKA (reference sequence). V lost 2 bases and J lost 4, with 15 bases in between. This CDR3 contains 15 residues. The CDR3 spells CSARISRGRYNEQFF. The CDR3 coding sequence is TGCAGTGCTAGAATATCACGGGGGAGGTACAATGAGCAGTTCTTC.

This chain links TRBV24-1 with TRBJ2-1; D perhaps matches TRBD2 (6 bases). The CDR3 is 13 amino acids. Trimming pared 2 bases from V and 7 bases from J, leaving 8 bases between. The germline V gene encodes CDR1 KGHDR and CDR2 SFDVKD. In DNA form, the CDR3 reads TGTGCCACCAGTGATTCGCGGGGTAATGAGCAGTTCTTC. Translated, it gives CATSDSRGNEQFF.

In this sample, this clonotype turned up a few times. This chain joins TRBV6-5 and TRBJ2-5; D could derive from TRBD1 or TRBD2 (6 bases each). The CDR3 sequence is 13 residues long. The germline V gene encodes CDR1 MNHEY and CDR2 SVGAGI. Trimming pared 6 bases from V and 6 bases from J, leaving 14 bases between. CDR3 DNA: TGTGCCAGCAGCCCCCCGGGGGCTCAGACCCAGTACTTC. Its translation is CASSPPGAQTQYF.

This clonotype has ten or more counts. The rearrangement links TRBV18 to TRBJ2-3; D uncertain. CDR3 length: 16 residues. The germline V gene has CDR1 KGHSH and CDR2 LQKENI. V was pared by 0 bases and J by 6 bases, with 16 bases between. CDR3 nucleotide sequence: TGTGCCAGCTCACCACCATCTTCACCCCGGGCCGATACGCAGTATTTT. Amino acids: CASSPPSSPRADTQYF.

This clonotype was observed at least ten times. J is TRBJ2-1 and V is TRBV6-5; D is undetermined. The CDR3 is 13 amino acids. The germline V gene encodes CDR1 MNHEY and CDR2 SVGAGI. Trimming left V 0 bases short and J 4 bases short, with 4 bases between. CDR3 bases: TGTGCCAGCAGTTACTCCCTATACAATGAGCAGTTCTTC. Translated, it gives CASSYSLYNEQFF.

The table lists this clonotype with many counts. This rearrangement joins TRBV20-1 to TRBJ2-3; D is uncertain. The CDR3 extends over 15 amino acids. Germline assignment: CDR1 DFQATT and CDR2 SNEGSKA (reference sequence). V shed 0 bases and J shed 2 bases, with 12 bases lying between them. This CDR3 is CSARDLSLTTDTQYF. The CDR3, as DNA: TGCAGTGCTAGAGATCTGTCCCTAACCACAGATACGCAGTATTTT.

This clonotype was detected many times. The rearrangement joins TRBV5-1 to TRBJ2-1, with 8 bases fitting TRBD2. In germline, CDR1 is SGHRS, CDR2 YFSETQ. After removal of 4 bases from V and 0 bases from J, the junction contained 9 bases not matched to a gene. CDR3 length: 17 residues. Here the CDR3 DNA reads TGCGCCAGCAGCATCGGCGGGGGGACCGTCTCCTACAATGAGCAGTTCTTC. Protein product: CASSIGGGTVSYNEQFF.

In its sample, this clonotype was seen many times. This chain connects TRBV12-3 or TRBV12-4 to TRBJ2-5; D is perhaps TRBD2 (6 bases). The CDR3 contains 15 residues. The V end lost 3 bases, the J end lost 4 bases, and 15 bases lay between the germline ends. CDR3 residues: CASSFGGSAIETQYF. DNA for the CDR3: TGTGCCAGCAGTTTCGGAGGGAGCGCGATAGAGACCCAGTACTTC.

This clonotype was recorded many times. The CDR3 DNA follows: TGTGCCAGCAGTTTCCCGCCGGCCGGGGAGACCCAGTACTTC. Translating it yields CASSFPPAGETQYF. The chain has TRBV2 and TRBJ2-5; no clear D. This CDR3 has 14 residues. Trimming stripped 5 bases from V and 5 bases from J, with 15 bases between. Germline V gene data show CDR1 as SNHLY and CDR2 as FYNNEI.

V is TRBV5-1 and J is TRBJ2-1, with D possibly TRBD2 on 5 matching bases. The CDR3 totals 17 residues. Germline assignment: CDR1 SGHRS and CDR2 YFSETQ. V was shortened by 0 bases and J by 1 base, with 14 bases between the two germline ends. CDR3: CASSLAQRLVSYNEQFF. In nucleotides, the CDR3 is TGCGCCAGCAGCTTGGCCCAGCGGCTAGTTTCCTACAATGAGCAGTTCTTC.

Ten or more counts support this clonotype. This sequence joins TRBV28 and TRBJ2-7; D is perhaps TRBD1 (5 bases). Per germline, CDR1 MDHEN and CDR2 SYDVKM. V was clipped by 3 bases and J by 3 bases, with 12 bases between them. The CDR3 extends over 14 amino acids. Here the CDR3 DNA reads TGTGCCAGCAGTTTCCAGGGCACGCTCTACGAGCAGTACTTC. It yields the protein CASSFQGTLYEQYF.

J is TRBJ2-3 and V is TRBV9, with D unresolved. This CDR3 spans 16 amino acids. The germline V gene encodes CDR1 SGDLS and CDR2 YYNGEE. V gave up 2 bases and J gave up 0 bases, with 13 bases separating them. The CDR3 region has the DNA TGTGCCAGCAGCGTTTATGCTGGCGGCAGCACAGATACGCAGTATTTT. Translated: CASSVYAGGSTDTQYF.